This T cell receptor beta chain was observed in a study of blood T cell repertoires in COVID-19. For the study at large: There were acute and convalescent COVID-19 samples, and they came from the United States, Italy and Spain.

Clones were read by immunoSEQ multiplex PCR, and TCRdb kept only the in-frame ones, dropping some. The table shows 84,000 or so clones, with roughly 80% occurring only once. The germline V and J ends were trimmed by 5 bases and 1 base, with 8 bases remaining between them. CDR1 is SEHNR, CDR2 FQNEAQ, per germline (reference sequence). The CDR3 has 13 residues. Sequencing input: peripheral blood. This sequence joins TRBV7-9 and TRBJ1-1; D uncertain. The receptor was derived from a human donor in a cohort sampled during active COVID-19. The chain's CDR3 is CASSRDQNTEAFF. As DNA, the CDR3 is TGTGCCAGCAGCCGAGATCAGAACACTGAAGCTTTCTTT.